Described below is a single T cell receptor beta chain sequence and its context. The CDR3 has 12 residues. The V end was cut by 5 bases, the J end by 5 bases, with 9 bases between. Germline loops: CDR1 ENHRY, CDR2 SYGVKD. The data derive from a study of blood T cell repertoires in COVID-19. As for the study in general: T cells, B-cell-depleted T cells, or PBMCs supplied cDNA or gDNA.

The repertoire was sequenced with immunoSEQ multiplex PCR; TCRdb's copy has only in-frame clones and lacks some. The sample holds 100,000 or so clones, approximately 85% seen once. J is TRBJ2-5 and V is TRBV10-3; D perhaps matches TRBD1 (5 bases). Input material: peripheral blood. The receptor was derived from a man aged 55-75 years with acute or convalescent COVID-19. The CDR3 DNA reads TGTGCCATCAGTCAGCCAGGGGAGACCCAGTACTTC. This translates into CAISQPGETQYF.